The clone carrying this T cell receptor beta chain has only a few counts. No antigen is known for it. These data are taken from a study of T-cell memory formation after mild COVID-19. Study in general: Clusters of TCRs were largely donor specific. Notes on the study in general: The study found contracting CD4+ clones mainly in CM and EM and contracting CD8+ clones in EMRA.

The V segment lost 4 bases and the J segment 3 bases; nucleotides outside the gene matches: 4. Germline CDR1 reads SGHRS; CDR2 reads YFSETQ. The CDR3 covers 14 residues. The TCR alpha and TCR beta cDNA libraries, bearing sample barcodes and UMIs, were generated by 5'RACE using constant-segment primers. Via MiXCR, TCRdb re-called the 5' RACE reads, giving one row per CDR3 protein. This table has 350,000 to 500,000 distinct CDR3 sequences, 23% appearing once. The clonotype was recovered from an adult woman who had mild COVID-19 (a few samples of this study predate the infection). Cell type and time point are not known. This chain links TRBV5-1 with TRBJ2-7, with 10 bases matching TRBD1. The sequencing sample was made of PBMCs or a T cell subset sorted from them (not recorded which). CDR3 in amino acids: CASSGGQGNYEQYF. The CDR3 nucleotides read TGCGCCAGCAGCGGGGGACAGGGGAACTACGAGCAGTACTTC.